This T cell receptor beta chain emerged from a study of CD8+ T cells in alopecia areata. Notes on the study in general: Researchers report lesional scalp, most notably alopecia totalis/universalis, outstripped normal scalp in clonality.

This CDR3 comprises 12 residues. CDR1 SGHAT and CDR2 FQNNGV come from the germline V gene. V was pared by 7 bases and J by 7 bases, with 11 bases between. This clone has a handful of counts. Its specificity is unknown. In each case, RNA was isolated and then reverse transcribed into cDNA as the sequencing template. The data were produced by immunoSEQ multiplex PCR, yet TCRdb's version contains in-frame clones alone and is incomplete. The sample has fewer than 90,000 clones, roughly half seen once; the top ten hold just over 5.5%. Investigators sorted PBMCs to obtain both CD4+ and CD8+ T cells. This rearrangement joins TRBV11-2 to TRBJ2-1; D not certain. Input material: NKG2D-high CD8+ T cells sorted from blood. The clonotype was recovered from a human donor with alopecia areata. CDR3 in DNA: TGTGCCAGCACCGTAGTGGGTAATGAGCAGTTCTTC. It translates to CASTVVGNEQFF.